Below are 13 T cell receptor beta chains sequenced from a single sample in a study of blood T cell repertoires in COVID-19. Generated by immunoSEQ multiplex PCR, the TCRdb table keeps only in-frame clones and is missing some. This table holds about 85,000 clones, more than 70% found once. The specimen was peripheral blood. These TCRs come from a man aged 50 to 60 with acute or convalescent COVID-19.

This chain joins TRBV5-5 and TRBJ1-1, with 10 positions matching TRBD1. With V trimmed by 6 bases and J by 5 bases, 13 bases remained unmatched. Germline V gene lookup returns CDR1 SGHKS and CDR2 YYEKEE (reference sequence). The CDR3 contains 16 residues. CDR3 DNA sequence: TGTGCCAGCACCATCAGACAGGGGGCCCTTGGGACTGAAGCTTTCTTT. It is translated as CASTIRQGALGTEAFF.

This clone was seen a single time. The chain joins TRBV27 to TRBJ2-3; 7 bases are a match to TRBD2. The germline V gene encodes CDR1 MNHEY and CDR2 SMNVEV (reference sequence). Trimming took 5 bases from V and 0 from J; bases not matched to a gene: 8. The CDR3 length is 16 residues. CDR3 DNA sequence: TGTGCCAGCAGTGCCCAACTAGCGCCTAGCACAGATACGCAGTATTTT. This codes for CASSAQLAPSTDTQYF.

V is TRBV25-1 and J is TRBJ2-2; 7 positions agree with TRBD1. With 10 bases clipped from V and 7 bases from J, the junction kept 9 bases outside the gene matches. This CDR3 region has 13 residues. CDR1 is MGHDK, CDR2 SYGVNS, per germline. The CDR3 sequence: CATATGKLGELFF. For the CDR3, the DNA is TGTGCCACTGCGACAGGGAAACTCGGGGAGCTGTTTTTT.

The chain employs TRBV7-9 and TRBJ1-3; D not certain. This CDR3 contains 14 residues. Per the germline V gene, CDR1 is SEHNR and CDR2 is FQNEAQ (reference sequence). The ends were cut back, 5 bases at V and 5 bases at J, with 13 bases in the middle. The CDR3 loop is CASSPRTGRNTIYF. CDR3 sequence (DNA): TGTGCCAGCAGCCCACGGACTGGGAGAAACACCATATATTTT.

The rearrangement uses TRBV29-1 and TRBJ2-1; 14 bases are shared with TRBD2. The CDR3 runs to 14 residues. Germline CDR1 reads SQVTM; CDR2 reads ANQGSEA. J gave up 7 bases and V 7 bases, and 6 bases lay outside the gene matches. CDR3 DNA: TGCAGCGCACAGACTAGCGGGGGGGCGAATGAGCAGTTCTTC. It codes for CSAQTSGGANEQFF.

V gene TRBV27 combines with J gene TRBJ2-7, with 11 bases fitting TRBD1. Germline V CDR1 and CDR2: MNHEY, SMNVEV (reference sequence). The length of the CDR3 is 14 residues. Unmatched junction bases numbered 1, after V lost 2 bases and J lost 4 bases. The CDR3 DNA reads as TGTGCCAGCAGTTTAGGACAGGGGGCTTACGAGCAGTACTTC. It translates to CASSLGQGAYEQYF.

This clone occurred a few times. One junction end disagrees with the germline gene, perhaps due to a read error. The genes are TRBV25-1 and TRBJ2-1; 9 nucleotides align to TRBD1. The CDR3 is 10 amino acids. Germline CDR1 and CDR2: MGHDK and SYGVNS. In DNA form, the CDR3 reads TGTGCCAGCAGGGGGGACAGGGAGCTCTTC. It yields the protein CASRGDRELF.

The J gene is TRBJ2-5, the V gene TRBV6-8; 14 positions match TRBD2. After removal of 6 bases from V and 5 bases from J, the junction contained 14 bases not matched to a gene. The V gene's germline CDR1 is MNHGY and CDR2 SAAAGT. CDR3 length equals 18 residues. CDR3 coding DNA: TGTGCCAGCAGGCCGACTAGCGGGAGGGCCGCGGTAGGCGAGACCCAGTACTTC. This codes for CASRPTSGRAAVGETQYF.

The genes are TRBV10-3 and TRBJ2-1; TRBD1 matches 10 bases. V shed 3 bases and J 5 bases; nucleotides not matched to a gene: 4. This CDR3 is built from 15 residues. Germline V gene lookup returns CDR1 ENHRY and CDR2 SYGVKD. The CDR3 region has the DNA TGTGCCATCAGTGATCGGGACAGGGGACACAATGAGCAGTTCTTC. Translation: CAISDRDRGHNEQFF.

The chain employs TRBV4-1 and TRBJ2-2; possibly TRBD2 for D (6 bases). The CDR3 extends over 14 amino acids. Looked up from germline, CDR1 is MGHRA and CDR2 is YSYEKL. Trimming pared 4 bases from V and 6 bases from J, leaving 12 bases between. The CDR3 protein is CASSRTGVPGELFF. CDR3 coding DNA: TGCGCCAGCAGCCGGACGGGGGTGCCCGGGGAGCTGTTTTTT.

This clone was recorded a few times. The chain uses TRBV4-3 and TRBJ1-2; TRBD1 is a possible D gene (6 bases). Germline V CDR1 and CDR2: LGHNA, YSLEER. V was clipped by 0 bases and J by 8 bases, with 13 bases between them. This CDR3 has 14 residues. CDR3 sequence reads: CASSQDHTGWGYTF. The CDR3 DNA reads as TGCGCCAGCAGCCAAGATCATACAGGGTGGGGCTACACCTTC.

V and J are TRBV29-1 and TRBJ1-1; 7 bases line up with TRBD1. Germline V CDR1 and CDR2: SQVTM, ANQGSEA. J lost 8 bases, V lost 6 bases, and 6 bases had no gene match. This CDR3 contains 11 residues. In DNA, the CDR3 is TGCAGCGTCACAGGGGCTGTGGAAGCTTTCTTT. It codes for CSVTGAVEAFF.

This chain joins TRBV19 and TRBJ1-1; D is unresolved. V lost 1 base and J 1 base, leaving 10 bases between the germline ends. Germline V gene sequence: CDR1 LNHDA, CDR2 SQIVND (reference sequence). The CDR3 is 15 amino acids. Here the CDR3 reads CASSIAGTANTEAFF. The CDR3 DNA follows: TGTGCCAGTAGTATAGCCGGTACAGCGAACACTGAAGCTTTCTTT.